This record concerns one T cell receptor beta chain sequence. Antigen: not known. The germline V gene has CDR1 MDHEN and CDR2 SYDVKM. The CDR3 extends over 17 amino acids. The junction had 11 bases not matched to a gene; V was cut back by 3 bases and J by 1 base. A few pembrolizumab responders had their TCRs sequenced. The source of the sample is a study of PD-1 blockade in mismatch repair-deficient tumors. In the study overall: Patients had about a dozen mismatch repair-deficient cancer types and were previously treated and progressing. The study, taken as a whole, reports: After pembrolizumab, tumor-resident clones rose rapidly, then generally contracted before radiologic responses.

TCRdb keeps only in-frame clones here, not all; method: immunoSEQ multiplex PCR. The sample yields 120,000 or so clones, approximately 90% seen once. The TCR originated in an adult with mismatch repair-deficient cancer. Sequencing used peripheral blood, obtained 44 weeks after starting pembrolizumab. The V call is TRBV28, the J call TRBJ1-1, with 7 bases identical to TRBD1. CDR3 bases: TGTGCCAGCAGTTTTTCTTACGTGGACAGGAAGAACACTGAAGCTTTCTTT. Translation: CASSFSYVDRKNTEAFF.